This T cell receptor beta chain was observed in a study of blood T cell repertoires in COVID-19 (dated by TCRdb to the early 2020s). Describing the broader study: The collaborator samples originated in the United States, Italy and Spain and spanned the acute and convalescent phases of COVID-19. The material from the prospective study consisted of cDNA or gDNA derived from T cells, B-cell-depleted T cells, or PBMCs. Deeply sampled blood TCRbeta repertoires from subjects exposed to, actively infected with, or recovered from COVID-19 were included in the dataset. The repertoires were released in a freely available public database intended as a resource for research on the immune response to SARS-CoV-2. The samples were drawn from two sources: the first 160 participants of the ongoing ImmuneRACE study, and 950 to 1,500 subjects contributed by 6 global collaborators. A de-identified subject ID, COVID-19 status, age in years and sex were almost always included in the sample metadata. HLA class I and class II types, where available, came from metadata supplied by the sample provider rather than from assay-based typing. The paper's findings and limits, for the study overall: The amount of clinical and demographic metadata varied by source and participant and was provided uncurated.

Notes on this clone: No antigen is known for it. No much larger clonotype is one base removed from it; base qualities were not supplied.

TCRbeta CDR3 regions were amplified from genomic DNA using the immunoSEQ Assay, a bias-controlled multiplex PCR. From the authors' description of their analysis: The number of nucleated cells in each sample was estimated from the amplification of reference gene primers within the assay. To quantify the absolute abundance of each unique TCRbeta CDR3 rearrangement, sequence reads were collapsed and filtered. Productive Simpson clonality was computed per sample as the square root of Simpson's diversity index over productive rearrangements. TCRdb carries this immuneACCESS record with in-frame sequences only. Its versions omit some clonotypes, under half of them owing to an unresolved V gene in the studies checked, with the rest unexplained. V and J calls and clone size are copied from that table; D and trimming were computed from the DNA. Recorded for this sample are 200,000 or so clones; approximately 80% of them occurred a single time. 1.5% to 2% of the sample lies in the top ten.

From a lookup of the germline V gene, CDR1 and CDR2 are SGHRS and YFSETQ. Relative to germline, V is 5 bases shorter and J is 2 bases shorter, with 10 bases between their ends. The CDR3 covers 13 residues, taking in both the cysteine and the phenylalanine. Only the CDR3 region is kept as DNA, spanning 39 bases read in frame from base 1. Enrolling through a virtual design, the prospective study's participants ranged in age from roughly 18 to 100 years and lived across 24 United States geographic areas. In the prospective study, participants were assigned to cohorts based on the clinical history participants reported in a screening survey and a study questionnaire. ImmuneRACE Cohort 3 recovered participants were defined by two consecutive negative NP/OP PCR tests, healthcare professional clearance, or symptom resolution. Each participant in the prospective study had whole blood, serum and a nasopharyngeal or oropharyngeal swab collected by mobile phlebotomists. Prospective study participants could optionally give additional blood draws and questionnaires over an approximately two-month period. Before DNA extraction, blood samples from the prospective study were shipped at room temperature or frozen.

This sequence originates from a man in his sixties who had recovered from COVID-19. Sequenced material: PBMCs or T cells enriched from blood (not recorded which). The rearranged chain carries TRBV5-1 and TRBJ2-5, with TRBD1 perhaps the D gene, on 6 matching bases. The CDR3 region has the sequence CASRTGGQETQYF. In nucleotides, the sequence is TGCGCCAGCAGGACAGGAGGACAAGAGACCCAGTACTTC.